This T cell receptor beta chain was obtained from a study of T cell responses to AZD1222 COVID-19 vaccine. Study details: Second doses were pooled across both intervals (about 4 or about 12 weeks).

With regard to this clone: Its matching antigen is unknown.

General observations from the study: White British ancestry dominated among donors, who included more females, and clonal diversity was possibly underestimated. Increases in Spike-specific TCR breadth and depth were seen after two AZD1222 doses.

The method was immunoSEQ multiplex PCR; TCRdb's version includes in-frame clones alone and lacks a portion of them. The sample contains over 100,000 clones, around 90% of which appear only once. With V trimmed by 5 bases and J by 0 bases, 6 bases remained unmatched. The CDR3 has 16 residues. The germline CDR1 and CDR2 sequences are SGHVS and FNYEAQ. The input for sequencing was peripheral blood, taken on day 0 of AZD1222 vaccination. This chain uses TRBV7-6 with TRBJ1-3; 8 bases fit TRBD1. This receptor was taken from an adult in good health. The chain's CDR3 is CASSDRGRSSGNTIYF. CDR3 sequence (DNA): TGTGCCAGCAGCGACAGGGGTCGAAGCTCTGGAAACACCATATATTTT. The complete variable domain, with remaining parts taken from reference TRBV7-6 and TRBJ1-3, reads GAGVSQSPRYKVTKRGQDVALRCDPISGHVSLYWYRQALGQGPEFLTYFNYEAQQDKSGLPNDRFSAERPEGSISTLTIQRTEQRDSAMYRCASSDRGRSSGNTIYFGEGSWLTVV.